This T cell receptor (beta chain) was observed in a study of shared clonotypes between healthy human individuals. Study-wide results and caveats: It was the few donors that limited the genetic and exposure-history diversity represented. Sequencing depth was expected to affect clonotype sharing among donors.

With regard to this clone: Its antigen is not identified.

Replicate PCRs were loaded with around 280 ng DNA from unsorted PBMC, around 30,000 T cell genomes. Profiled with immunoSEQ multiplex PCR; TCRdb holds only in-frame clones, not every one. The sample consists of 450,000 to 650,000 clones, roughly 79% of them appearing once. Sequencing was carried out using PBMCs. This TCR came from a woman between 35 and 50 years old in good health. Some clones in this sample may be carry-over from other donors' samples.

CDR3 amino acids: CASSDPLNQPQHF. The CDR3 nucleotides are TGTGCCAGCAGTGACCCCTTAAATCAGCCCCAGCATTTT. V and J are TRBV2 and TRBJ1-5; D ambiguous. CDR3 length: 13 amino acids. Germline V gene lookup returns CDR1 SNHLY and CDR2 FYNNEI. Trimming shortened V by 3 bases and J by 4 bases, and 7 bases separated the two germline ends. Supplemented by reference TRBV2 and TRBJ1-5, the full variable domain reads EPEVTQTPSHQVTQMGQEVILRCVPISNHLYFYWYRQILGQKVEFLVSFYNNEISEKSEIFDDQFSVERPDGSNFTLKIRSTKLEDSAMYFCASSDPLNQPQHFGDGTRLSIL.